A single sample is the source of the 23 T cell receptor beta chains below, sequenced in a study of blood T cell repertoires in COVID-19. The table came from immunoSEQ multiplex PCR; TCRdb's copy has only in-frame clones and leaves some out. The repertoire has roughly 110,000 clones, 80% to 90% of them found once; the top ten carry 4.5% to 6%. Material: peripheral blood. The receptors here all came from a man aged 40-49 years with active or convalescent COVID-19.

V is TRBV5-1 and J is TRBJ2-3, with TRBD1 identical over 11 bases. After removal of 7 bases from V and 4 bases from J, the junction contained 11 bases not matched to a gene. Germline CDR1 reads SGHRS; CDR2 reads YFSETQ. There are 16 residues in the CDR3. The CDR3: CASSRRPGQGADTQYF. DNA of the CDR3: TGCGCCAGCTCGCGACGCCCGGGACAGGGGGCAGATACGCAGTATTTT.

The rearrangement joins TRBV11-1 to TRBJ2-7; D perhaps matches TRBD2 (6 bases). The V end was cut by 3 bases, the J end by 0 bases, with 12 bases between. Per the germline V gene, CDR1 is SGHAT and CDR2 is FQDESV (reference sequence). CDR3 size: 15 residues. This CDR3 is CASSLARGSSYEQYF. Here the CDR3 DNA reads TGTGCCAGCAGCTTGGCCCGGGGGAGCTCCTACGAGCAGTACTTC.

This chain connects TRBV14 to TRBJ2-7, with 9 bases identical to TRBD2. The V segment lost 4 bases and the J segment 2 bases; nucleotides outside the gene matches: 12. CDR3 length equals 17 residues. The V gene's germline CDR1 is SGHDN and CDR2 FVKESK. The CDR3 nucleotides read TGTGCCAGCAGCCCCGAAGATGGACTAGCGAGCCCCTACGAGCAGTACTTC. It encodes CASSPEDGLASPYEQYF.

V usage is TRBV11-3 and J usage is TRBJ2-1; D is undetermined. The V gene lost 5 bases and the J gene lost 10 bases, with 15 bases spanning the gap. The germline gives CDR1 SGHNT, CDR2 YENEEA. CDR3 length equals 13 residues. This CDR3 is CASSPLVSAEQFF. DNA of the CDR3: TGTGCCAGCAGCCCATTGGTCAGCGCAGAGCAGTTCTTC. The whole variable domain, filled in from reference TRBV11-3 and TRBJ2-1, reads EAGVVQSPRYKIIEKKQPVAFWCNPISGHNTLYWYLQNLGQGPELLIRYENEEAVDDSQLPKDRFSAERLKGVDSTLKIQPAELGDSAVYLCASSPLVSAEQFFGPGTRLTVL.

This chain links TRBV25-1 with TRBJ2-2, with 7 positions matching TRBD1. J was trimmed by 2 bases and V by 6 bases; bases with no gene match: 9. Per the germline V gene, CDR1 is MGHDK and CDR2 is SYGVNS. The length of the CDR3 is 16 residues. CDR3 bases: TGTGCCAGCAGCTCACCGTACAGGGGTAACACCGGGGAGCTGTTTTTT. It yields the protein CASSSPYRGNTGELFF.

The chain joins TRBV10-3 to TRBJ1-2; no firm D call. The ends were cut back, 3 bases at V and 4 bases at J, with 9 bases in the middle. Germline V lookup: CDR1 ENHRY, CDR2 SYGVKD. The CDR3 is made up of 13 amino acids. The CDR3 coding sequence is TGTGCCATCAGTGAAAGGGAGGGCTATGGCTACACCTTC. It yields the protein CAISEREGYGYTF.

The chain has TRBV11-2 and TRBJ2-3, with unresolved D. Germline V gene data show CDR1 as SGHAT and CDR2 as FQNNGV. This CDR3 spans 14 amino acids. The germline V and J ends were trimmed by 3 bases and 4 bases, with 11 bases remaining between them. The CDR3, as DNA: TGTGCCAGCAGCTTTCTCGGGTCCGCAGATACGCAGTATTTT. Amino acids: CASSFLGSADTQYF.

The V and J genes are TRBV5-1 and TRBJ2-2; the D gene is possibly TRBD2 (6 bases). This CDR3 contains 15 residues. V was cut by 2 bases and J by 6 bases, with 14 bases left in between. Germline V gives CDR1 SGHRS, CDR2 YFSETQ. For the CDR3, the DNA is TGCGCCAGCAGCTTCGGGACTGCCCGGGCCGGGGAGCTGTTTTTT. Protein: CASSFGTARAGELFF.

This sequence joins TRBV7-2 and TRBJ1-2; 7 nucleotides align to TRBD1. The CDR3 covers 16 residues. V dropped 7 bases and J dropped 0; count of bases not matched to a gene: 11. CDR1 and CDR2 (germline): SGHTA, FQGNSA. The CDR3 protein is CASTSLGGTSNYGYTF. Here the CDR3 DNA reads TGTGCCAGCACCTCCCTAGGGGGCACCTCTAACTATGGCTACACCTTC.

This rearrangement joins TRBV11-2 to TRBJ1-1; D gene unclear. V gave up 5 bases and J gave up 1 base, with 23 bases separating them. In germline, CDR1 is SGHAT, CDR2 FQNNGV. The CDR3 extends over 18 amino acids. The CDR3 DNA is TGTGCCAGCAGCCCCTGGCAGAGGGAGAATATCCCGAACACTGAAGCTTTCTTT. Translation: CASSPWQRENIPNTEAFF.

V is TRBV20-1 and J is TRBJ2-4; D not resolved. This CDR3 spans 10 amino acids. The germline V and J ends were trimmed by 5 bases and 8 bases, with 7 bases remaining between them. The germline V gene has CDR1 DFQATT and CDR2 SNEGSKA (reference sequence). For the CDR3, the DNA is TGCAGTGCTGCGCCGTACATTCAGTACTTC. Translated: CSAAPYIQYF.

The rearrangement uses TRBV27 and TRBJ1-5; D is unclear. The germline V and J ends were trimmed by 3 bases and 3 bases, with 12 bases remaining between them. The V gene's germline CDR1 is MNHEY and CDR2 SMNVEV (reference sequence). The CDR3 has 15 residues. CDR3 sequence: CASSLAGFANQPQHF. The CDR3, as DNA: TGTGCCAGCAGTTTGGCGGGATTTGCCAATCAGCCCCAGCATTTT.

J is TRBJ1-2 and V is TRBV29-1, with 11 nucleotides matching TRBD1. The CDR3 is made up of 14 amino acids. Losses at the gene ends were 2 bases for V and 7 bases for J; bases not matched to a gene: 6. Germline V gene lookup returns CDR1 SQVTM and CDR2 ANQGSEA. CDR3 residues: CSVESDRGLGGYTF. CDR3 nucleotide sequence: TGCAGCGTTGAATCGGACAGGGGGCTTGGTGGCTACACCTTC.

J is TRBJ2-7 and V is TRBV7-9, with D unresolved. The CDR3 sequence is 12 residues long. The germline CDR1 and CDR2 sequences are SEHNR and FQNEAQ (reference sequence). The V and J ends lost 2 bases and 5 bases respectively, with 7 bases between them. Here the CDR3 DNA reads TGTGCCAGCAGCTTATTCAGCGACGAGCAGTACTTC. Protein sequence: CASSLFSDEQYF.

This chain connects TRBV6-5 to TRBJ1-1; 7 bases align to TRBD1. CDR3 size: 15 residues. Losses at the gene ends were 0 bases for V and 2 bases for J; bases not matched to a gene: 3. CDR1 is MNHEY, CDR2 SVGAGI, per germline. The CDR3 sequence: CASSYSNRGNTEAFF. CDR3 DNA sequence: TGTGCCAGCAGTTACTCGAACAGGGGTAACACTGAAGCTTTCTTT.

The rearrangement links TRBV30 to TRBJ1-5; 8 bases align to TRBD1. The V gene end was trimmed by 4 bases and the J gene end by 8 bases; junction bases not matched to a gene: 10. The germline V gene has CDR1 GTSNPN and CDR2 SVGIG (reference sequence). The CDR3 consists of 14 residues. The CDR3 DNA is TGTGCCTGGACTCATACCTCGGACAGGGAGCCCCAGCATTTT. It encodes CAWTHTSDREPQHF.

V is TRBV7-9 and J is TRBJ2-7, with a tentative D call TRBD1 (5 bases). The CDR3 is 13 residues long. CDR1 is SEHNR, CDR2 FQNEAQ, per germline (reference sequence). V shed 1 base and J shed 6 bases, with 10 bases lying between them. The CDR3 region has the DNA TGTGCCAGCAGCTTAGTAGGGGTCGGCGAGCAGTACTTC. Its translation: CASSLVGVGEQYF.

This chain links TRBV5-1 with TRBJ2-2, with D perhaps TRBD1 (6 bases). CDR1 and CDR2 from the germline V gene are SGHRS and YFSETQ. The CDR3 loop spans 16 amino acids. Trimming pared 4 bases from V and 0 bases from J, leaving 13 bases between. This chain's CDR3 is CASSPYQGSNTGELFF. DNA for the CDR3: TGCGCCAGCAGCCCCTATCAGGGGTCGAACACCGGGGAGCTGTTTTTT.

The count of this clone is one. The chain links TRBV24-1 to TRBJ2-3; 9 bases fit TRBD2. J was trimmed by 0 bases and V by 2 bases; bases with no gene match: 5. CDR3 length equals 17 residues. Germline V gives CDR1 KGHDR, CDR2 SFDVKD. The CDR3 loop reads CATSDYAGGPSTDTQYF. In DNA, the CDR3 is TGTGCCACCAGTGATTATGCGGGAGGGCCGAGCACAGATACGCAGTATTTT.

V is TRBV10-1 and J is TRBJ2-3, with 13 bases aligning to TRBD2. CDR1 is WNHNN, CDR2 SYGVQD, per germline (reference sequence). V gave up 6 bases and J gave up 3 bases; unmatched junction bases: 6. This CDR3 region has 16 residues. CDR3 region: CASSGLAGVPTDTQYF. DNA for the CDR3: TGCGCCAGCAGCGGACTAGCGGGAGTACCTACAGATACGCAGTATTTT.

The chain has TRBV6-2 or TRBV6-3 and TRBJ2-5; 10 bases are shared with TRBD2. This CDR3 has 17 residues. Germline values: CDR1 MNHEY, CDR2 SVGEGT. V lost 5 bases, J lost 2 bases, and 11 bases stayed unmatched. CDR3 coding DNA: TGTGCCAGCAGTGGAAATCCGGGACTAGCGAAGCAAGAGACCCAGTACTTC. This translates into CASSGNPGLAKQETQYF.

V and J are TRBV6-5 and TRBJ1-3; 7 positions agree with TRBD1. V lost 6 bases to trimming and J lost 2 bases; unmatched junction nucleotides: 4. CDR3 length: 14 amino acids. The V gene's germline CDR1 is MNHEY and CDR2 SVGAGI. CDR3 bases: TGTGCCAGCAGCCCGACAGGGACTGGAAACACCATATATTTT. Translating it yields CASSPTGTGNTIYF.

The chain has TRBV5-8 and TRBJ1-5; D is unresolved. In germline, CDR1 is SGHTS, CDR2 YDEGEE. This CDR3 has 14 residues. V dropped 4 bases and J dropped 0 bases, with 8 bases sitting between them. CDR3 in amino acids: CASSAYSSNQPQHF. The CDR3 bases are TGTGCCAGCAGCGCCTACAGTAGCAATCAGCCCCAGCATTTT.